The 27 T cell receptor beta chains listed next were all sequenced from one sample in a study of T cells after yellow fever vaccination. TCRdb passed the 5' RACE reads through MiXCR, listing each CDR3 protein once. Among roughly 48,000 distinct CDR3 sequences, about 6.6% were seen once, and the ten largest hold roughly 26%. Specimen: CD8+ T cells not binding an NS4B(214-222) dextramer, sorted from PBMCs, collected roughly 45 days after the first yellow fever vaccination. The receptors stem from a man between 18 and 29 years old who received the YFV17D yellow fever vaccine.

This clonotype was detected a few times. The J gene is TRBJ1-5, the V gene TRBV6-2 or TRBV6-3; D call uncertain. The CDR3 loop spans 13 amino acids. Germline-derived CDR1 and CDR2 are MNHEY and SVGEGT. The ends were cut back, 0 bases at V and 3 bases at J, with 3 bases in the middle. Written as DNA, the CDR3 is TGTGCCAGCAGTTACTCGGACAATCAGCCCCAGCATTTT. Its translation: CASSYSDNQPQHF.

This clonotype was observed a handful of times. The rearrangement links TRBV11-2 to TRBJ2-5; weak D call: TRBD2 (6 bases). Germline CDR1 is SGHAT and CDR2 is FQNNGV. This CDR3 region has 13 residues. The V gene lost 4 bases and the J gene lost 5 bases, with 11 bases spanning the gap. The CDR3 protein is CASSSGLLETQYF. CDR3 nucleotides: TGTGCCAGCAGCTCGGGACTCCTTGAGACCCAGTACTTC.

This clonotype has just a few counts. The chain joins TRBV25-1 to TRBJ2-3; TRBD2 matches 8 bases. J lost 5 bases, V lost 6 bases, and 1 base had no gene match. This CDR3 region has 12 residues. CDR1 and CDR2 (germline): MGHDK, SYGVNS. This CDR3 reads CASSGGEDTQYF. For the CDR3, the DNA is TGTGCCAGCAGCGGGGGGGAAGATACGCAGTATTTT.

Concerning this clonotype: This sequence may be a read error, since a much larger clone differs from it by one base. Because it lacks the conserved phenylalanine or tryptophan at the end, this CDR3 is likely a read error. The gene calls are TRBV4-1 and TRBJ2-3; the match to TRBD2 covers 8 bases. The length of the CDR3 is 15 residues. In germline, CDR1 is MGHRA, CDR2 YSYEKL. Trimming cost V 5 bases and J 5 bases; bases outside gene matches: 9. The CDR3 here is CASSSSRGAVDTQYS. CDR3 sequence (DNA): TGCGCCAGCAGCTCTTCGCGGGGGGCCGTAGATACGCAGTATTCT.

This clonotype appeared many times. The chain uses TRBV4-3 and TRBJ1-1; D gene ambiguous. The CDR3 runs 15 residues. The V gene's germline CDR1 is LGHNA and CDR2 YSLEER. V lost 4 bases to trimming and J lost 3 bases, with 15 bases between them. CDR3 sequence reads: CASSPKKVSDTEAFF. CDR3 sequence (DNA): TGCGCCAGCAGCCCTAAAAAGGTGTCCGACACTGAAGCTTTCTTT.

The chain recombines TRBV12-5 with TRBJ1-5; D not certain. Trimming removed 5 bases at V and 4 bases at J, with 3 bases between. Germline CDR1 LGHNT, CDR2 FRNRAP. The CDR3 is 11 residues long. CDR3 in amino acids: CASGNNQPQHF. The CDR3 DNA follows: TGTGCTAGTGGTAATAATCAGCCCCAGCATTTT.

The table lists this clonotype with a few counts. The rearrangement joins TRBV20-1 to TRBJ2-5; 9 nucleotides line up with TRBD2. Germline V gives CDR1 DFQATT, CDR2 SNEGSKA (reference sequence). The trim removed 0 bases at V and 5 bases at J, leaving 10 bases unmatched. The CDR3 is 16 amino acids. The CDR3 region has the DNA TGCAGTGCTAGAGATCTTTTGCGGGGGGGTATCGAGACCCAGTACTTC. This encodes CSARDLLRGGIETQYF.

This clonotype turned up a few times. The chain carries TRBV5-4 and TRBJ2-4, with 9 bases identical to TRBD1. The CDR3 consists of 16 residues. With 4 bases clipped from V and 5 bases from J, the junction kept 10 bases outside the gene matches. In germline, CDR1 is SGHNT, CDR2 YYREEE (reference sequence). The chain's CDR3 is CASSPAGQGFENIQYF. The CDR3 DNA reads as TGTGCCAGCAGCCCGGCGGGACAGGGTTTCGAAAACATTCAGTACTTC.

This clonotype was seen a handful of times. This sequence joins TRBV4-3 and TRBJ2-2; D gene ambiguous. With 0 bases removed from V and 7 bases from J, the gap between germline ends came to 6 bases. The CDR3 is made up of 13 amino acids. The germline gives CDR1 LGHNA, CDR2 YSLEER. CDR3 DNA sequence: TGCGCCAGCAGCCAAGAATTAGTCGGGGAGCTGTTTTTT. It translates to CASSQELVGELFF.

This clonotype was detected ten times or more. The gene calls are TRBV24-1 and TRBJ2-7, with D possibly being TRBD1 (6 bases). Germline CDR1 reads KGHDR; CDR2 reads SFDVKD. This CDR3 contains 12 residues. Between the trimmed V and J ends, which lost 3 bases and 9 bases, there was a span of 11 bases. DNA of the CDR3: TGTGCCACCAGTGATACCGGACAGTCGCAGTACGTC. Amino acid sequence: CATSDTGQSQYV.

This clonotype showed up many times. The V call is TRBV15, the J call TRBJ1-1, with D hard to call. Looked up from germline, CDR1 is LNHNV and CDR2 is YYDKDF (reference sequence). The CDR3 totals 12 residues. V gave up 3 bases and J gave up 4 bases, with 6 bases separating them. The CDR3 DNA reads as TGTGCCACCAGCAGGTATTTCACTGAAGCTTTCTTT. Protein: CATSRYFTEAFF.

This clonotype was seen at least ten times. CDR3 residues: CASSPLDWKGTNEQFF. DNA for the CDR3: TGCGCCAGCAGCCCACTGGACTGGAAGGGGACCAATGAGCAGTTCTTC. This chain joins TRBV4-3 and TRBJ2-1; the D call may be TRBD1 or TRBD2 (5 bases each). In germline, CDR1 is LGHNA, CDR2 YSLEER. The CDR3 has 16 residues. V lost 4 bases to trimming and J lost 6 bases, with 19 bases between them.

The chain combines TRBV11-2 with TRBJ2-5, with D hard to call. This CDR3 region has 13 residues. The germline V and J ends were trimmed by 5 bases and 4 bases, with 11 bases remaining between them. Germline V gene sequence: CDR1 SGHAT, CDR2 FQNNGV. The CDR3 loop reads CASSPRWGETQYF. DNA of the CDR3: TGTGCCAGCAGCCCTCGGTGGGGAGAGACCCAGTACTTC. Drawing the rest from reference TRBV11-2 and TRBJ2-5, the complete variable domain is EAGVAQSPRYKIIEKRQSVAFWCNPISGHATLYWYQQILGQGPKLLIQFQNNGVVDDSQLPKDRFSAERLKGVDSTLKIQPAKLEDSAVYLCASSPRWGETQYFGPGTRLLVL.

This clonotype was observed many times. The chain has TRBV7-8 and TRBJ2-1; the D gene could be TRBD1 or TRBD2 (5 bases each). Germline values: CDR1 SGHVS, CDR2 FQNEAQ. V was trimmed by 11 bases and J by 1 base, leaving 12 bases between them. This CDR3 has 13 residues. Here the CDR3 DNA reads TGTGCCTCCGGGGACGGTTCCTACAATGAGCAGTTCTTC. It is translated as CASGDGSYNEQFF.

This chain links TRBV19 with TRBJ2-1; D may be TRBD1 (5 bases). Germline V lookup: CDR1 LNHDA, CDR2 SQIVND (reference sequence). CDR3 length equals 13 residues. Between the trimmed V and J ends, which lost 8 bases and 4 bases, there was a span of 12 bases. The CDR3: CASADRLYNEQFF. The CDR3 DNA reads TGTGCCAGTGCTGACAGACTGTACAATGAGCAGTTCTTC.

The chain recombines TRBV5-1 with TRBJ2-3, with D hard to call. In germline, CDR1 is SGHRS, CDR2 YFSETQ. V lost 0 bases and J 2 bases, leaving 10 bases between the germline ends. There are 15 residues in the CDR3. This CDR3 reads CASSLGQSNTDTQYF. DNA of the CDR3: TGCGCCAGCAGCTTGGGGCAGTCGAACACAGATACGCAGTATTTT.

This clonotype came up many times. As DNA, the CDR3 is TGTGCCAGCAGCTCCGCTACAGATAACACTGAAGCTTTCTTT. It yields the protein CASSSATDNTEAFF. J is TRBJ1-1 and V is TRBV12-3 or TRBV12-4; D not certain. The germline V and J ends were trimmed by 6 bases and 2 bases, with 13 bases remaining between them. CDR3 length equals 14 residues.

The V call is TRBV27, the J call TRBJ2-1; D gene uncertain. The CDR3 spans 11 residues. Trimming left V 8 bases short and J 3 bases short, with 5 bases between. Germline V gene lookup returns CDR1 MNHEY and CDR2 SMNVEV (reference sequence). CDR3 nucleotide sequence: TGTGCCAGCGGTGTCTACAATGAGCAGTTCTTC. Amino acid sequence: CASGVYNEQFF.

In this sample, this clonotype turned up a few times. The rearrangement joins TRBV19 to TRBJ2-7, with D perhaps matching TRBD2 (6 bases). The length of the CDR3 is 14 residues. Germline CDR1 reads LNHDA; CDR2 reads SQIVND (reference sequence). Trimming removed 6 bases at V and 2 bases at J, with 14 bases between. The DNA for the CDR3 is TGTGCCAGTAGCCCCGGACCGGGAGCCTACGAGCAGTACGTC. Residues: CASSPGPGAYEQYV.

This rearrangement joins TRBV14 to TRBJ1-1; the D gene is possibly TRBD1 (6 bases). CDR1 SGHDN and CDR2 FVKESK come from the germline V gene. Trimming took off 1 base at V and 0 bases at J, with 15 bases between the two ends. This CDR3 is 17 amino acids long. CDR3 in DNA: TGTGCCAGCAGCCAAGTTATTGGACAGATCATGAACACTGAAGCTTTCTTT. This codes for CASSQVIGQIMNTEAFF. Together with reference TRBV14 and TRBJ1-1, the CDR3 gives the full variable domain: EAGVTQFPSHSVIEKGQTVTLRCDPISGHDNLYWYRRVMGKEIKFLLHFVKESKQDESGMPNNRFLAERTGGTYSTLKVQPAELEDSGVYFCASSQVIGQIMNTEAFFGQGTRLTVV.

This clonotype has a count of ten or more. The chain joins TRBV5-1 to TRBJ2-1, with D uncertain. Trimming stripped 0 bases from V and 5 bases from J, with 9 bases between. The germline V gene encodes CDR1 SGHRS and CDR2 YFSETQ. CDR3 length: 14 amino acids. This CDR3 reads CASSLVQVDNEQFF. The DNA of the CDR3 is TGCGCCAGCAGCTTGGTGCAGGTCGACAATGAGCAGTTCTTC. Looking up the rest from reference TRBV5-1 and TRBJ2-1 gives the full variable domain: KAGVTQTPRYLIKTRGQQVTLSCSPISGHRSVSWYQQTPGQGLQFLFEYFSETQRNKGNFPGRFSGRQFSNSRSEMNVSTLELGDSALYLCASSLVQVDNEQFFGPGTRLTVL.

This clonotype has ten or more counts. CDR3 residues: CSVGPGQGARETQYF. CDR3 in DNA: TGCAGCGTTGGCCCGGGACAGGGGGCACGAGAGACCCAGTACTTC. The chain joins TRBV29-1 to TRBJ2-5; 12 bases align to TRBD1. CDR1 and CDR2 (germline): SQVTM, ANQGSEA. The ends lost 4 bases at V and 4 bases at J; junction bases unmatched: 7. There are 15 residues in the CDR3.

This clonotype turned up a few times. The genes are TRBV7-6 and TRBJ2-7, with a tentative D call TRBD1 (5 bases). Trimming took off 2 bases at V and 1 base at J, with 12 bases between the two ends. This CDR3 is built from 15 residues. Germline loops: CDR1 SGHVS, CDR2 FNYEAQ. CDR3 residues: CASSLSTGISYEQYF. For the CDR3, the DNA is TGTGCCAGCAGCTTATCCACAGGTATTTCCTACGAGCAGTACTTC.

This clonotype was found many times. CDR3 in amino acids: CASSPGLPNEQFF. Written as DNA, the CDR3 is TGTGCCAGCAGTCCGGGGCTGCCCAATGAGCAGTTCTTC. The chain couples TRBV28 to TRBJ2-1; the D gene could be TRBD1 or TRBD2 (5 bases each). The CDR3 runs to 13 residues. The V end lost 5 bases, the J end lost 6 bases, and 11 bases lay between the germline ends. Per the germline V gene, CDR1 is MDHEN and CDR2 is SYDVKM. The full variable domain, in which reference TRBV28 and TRBJ2-1 provide the parts outside the CDR3, is DVKVTQSSRYLVKRTGEKVFLECVQDMDHENMFWYRQDPGLGLRLIYFSYDVKMKEKGDIPEGYSVSREKKERFSLILESASTNQTSMYLCASSPGLPNEQFFGPGTRLTVL.

This clonotype was detected many times. V usage is TRBV27 and J usage is TRBJ1-4; unclear D gene. This CDR3 is built from 13 residues. Germline assignment: CDR1 MNHEY and CDR2 SMNVEV (reference sequence). The germline V and J ends were trimmed by 4 bases and 8 bases, with 11 bases remaining between them. CDR3 nucleotides: TGTGCCAGCAGTTGGAAGGGCAGCGAAAAACTGTTTTTT. Protein product: CASSWKGSEKLFF.

This clonotype is judged medium-sized. The gene calls are TRBV6-1 and TRBJ2-5; 11 bases agree with TRBD2. The germline CDR1 and CDR2 sequences are MNHNS and SASEGT. The ends lost 2 bases at V and 4 bases at J; junction bases unmatched: 3. The CDR3 is 15 residues long. CDR3 sequence reads: CASSELAGGPETQYF. The CDR3 DNA follows: TGTGCCAGCAGTGAATTAGCGGGGGGGCCAGAGACCCAGTACTTC.

This clonotype was seen a few times. The V and J genes are TRBV3-1 and TRBJ2-3; possible D gene TRBD1, 6 bases. From germline, CDR1 is LGHDT and CDR2 YNNKEL (reference sequence). CDR3 length: 17 residues. The V end was cut by 0 bases, the J end by 8 bases, with 21 bases between. CDR3 protein: CASSQDPDVRLRGTQYF. The CDR3 nucleotides read TGTGCCAGCAGCCAAGATCCGGATGTGAGGCTCAGGGGTACGCAGTATTTT.